Given below is one TCR beta chain in context. The antigen it binds to is not known. No qualities accompany the bases; no much larger clone lies one base away. This sample was included in a study of PD-1 blockade in classical Hodgkin lymphoma (dated by TCRdb to 2018 to 2020). Context from the whole study: To define a peripheral blood immune signature of response to PD-1 blockade in classical Hodgkin lymphoma, the study combined TCR beta sequencing with CyTOF.

Inclusive of the bounding cysteine and phenylalanine, the CDR3 is 12 residues long. The only DNA kept is the CDR3, 36 bases in frame from the first base. CDR1 is given as MDHEN and CDR2 as SYDVKM, both from the germline V gene. The junction carries 6 bases between V and J, which are trimmed by 3 bases and 3 bases respectively. The Qiagen DNeasy kit was used to extract genomic DNA from unsorted PBMCs and from the negatively selected CD4+ and CD8+ fractions. Using primers that anneal to V and J segments, immunoSEQ multiplex PCR amplified the TCR beta CDR3 regions. A synthetic immune receptor repertoire was used to minimize amplification bias, and any residual bias was removed computationally once sequencing was done. As for the original processing: Custom Python scripts were used to quantify repertoire diversity as the Shannon entropy index. Unsorted, CD4+ and CD8+ repertoires were analyzed separately, except in combined analyses where CD4+ and CD8+ sequences were merged in silico. TCRdb provides this immuneACCESS table in a form limited to in-frame rearrangements. Some clones are lacking; in checked studies, under half of them reflect an unresolved V gene, and why the rest are absent is not known. Clone size and the V and J calls come from that table; the DNA yielded D and trimming. The sample table contains approximately 30,000 clones; only one count was recorded for more than 85% of them. Under 4% of the sample belongs to the ten largest clones.

What the time point label conveys for this sample: newly diagnosed, previously untreated cHL patient sample. As a comparison group for the relapsed/refractory trial patients, PBMCs from patients with newly diagnosed, previously untreated classical Hodgkin lymphoma were sequenced. Peripheral blood was collected in 8 mL Vacutainer Cell Preparation Tubes, from which PBMCs were isolated by centrifugation and then cryopreserved. What the research found in general, with its limitations: Baseline TCR diversity was reported as lower in newly diagnosed patients than in healthy donors, and lower still in relapsed/refractory patients. The study covered only a single clinical trial cohort, and the causes of the repertoire differences, possibly disease activity or prior therapy, were still not defined.

This receptor was obtained from a human donor with classical Hodgkin lymphoma. The specimen sequenced was peripheral blood mononuclear cells (PBMCs). The V and J genes are TRBV28 and TRBJ2-7, with the D gene call left open. Here is the DNA: TGTGCCAGCAGTTTCAGCAGCTACGAGCAGTACTTC. Its product reads: CASSFSSYEQYF.